A single sample gave rise to the 16 T cell receptor beta chains below, sequenced in a study of T cells in Graves' hyperthyroidism and ophthalmopathy. Researchers amplified the TCR beta CDR3 regions from RNA transcripts. A first-round RT-PCR of the TCR CDR3 used the HTBI primer set. TCRdb ran MiXCR on the multiplex PCR reads and lists one entry per CDR3 protein. The sample shows about 400,000 distinct CDR3 sequences, 13% to 15% of them seen only once. Source material: blood. These receptors originate from a woman aged 55-70 years with Graves' ophthalmopathy.

The chain combines TRBV9 with TRBJ1-1, with D uncertain. CDR1 is SGDLS, CDR2 YYNGEE, per germline. Between the trimmed V and J ends, which lost 0 bases and 4 bases, there was a span of 10 bases. CDR3 length: 14 residues. In DNA form, the CDR3 reads TGTGCCAGCAGCGTAGGAGGGTTGGGCACTGAAGCTTTCTTT. Encoded protein: CASSVGGLGTEAFF.

This clonotype came up many times. CDR3 protein: CASSVRVGTGLLSGEKLFF. As DNA, the CDR3 is TGTGCCAGCAGCGTCAGAGTGGGGACAGGGCTATTATCGGGTGAAAAACTGTTTTTT. V gene TRBV12-3 or TRBV12-4 combines with J gene TRBJ1-4; 9 bases are a match to TRBD1. J gave up 7 bases and V 6 bases, and 21 bases lay outside the gene matches. This CDR3 has 19 residues.

This clonotype was seen many times. This rearrangement joins TRBV18 to TRBJ1-1; D might be TRBD1 (6 bases). Germline CDR1 KGHSH, CDR2 LQKENI. Trimming pared 3 bases from V and 0 bases from J, leaving 14 bases between. The CDR3 consists of 16 residues. CDR3 region: CASSPIRGRMNTEAFF. The CDR3 DNA reads as TGTGCCAGCTCACCGATCCGGGGGCGCATGAACACTGAAGCTTTCTTT. The entire variable domain, with the rest obtained from reference TRBV18 and TRBJ1-1, is as follows: NAGVMQNPRHLVRRRGQEARLRCSPMKGHSHVYWYRQLPEEGLKFMVYLQKENIIDESGMPKERFSAEFPKEGPSILRIQQVVRGDSAAYFCASSPIRGRMNTEAFFGQGTRLTVV.

This sequence joins TRBV29-1 and TRBJ1-1, with 8 nucleotides matching TRBD1. Germline V gene sequence: CDR1 SQVTM, CDR2 ANQGSEA. The CDR3 extends over 13 amino acids. Germline trimming cut 1 base from V and 5 bases from J; bases unmatched to any gene: 3. CDR3 in DNA: TGCAGCGTTGAAGCCGGACAGGGAACTGAAGCTTTCTTT. Amino acid sequence: CSVEAGQGTEAFF.

The chain recombines TRBV7-8 with TRBJ2-7; D is perhaps TRBD2 (6 bases). Trimming took off 5 bases at V and 0 bases at J, with 17 bases between the two ends. This CDR3 has 16 amino acids. The germline V gene has CDR1 SGHVS and CDR2 FQNEAQ. The CDR3 DNA reads as TGTGCCAGCAGCAACCCCCTAGCGTCTAACTCCTACGAGCAGTACTTC. Encoded protein: CASSNPLASNSYEQYF.

This clonotype was seen at least ten times. The chain employs TRBV20-1 and TRBJ1-2; D call uncertain. The CDR3 sequence is 16 residues long. V was pared by 0 bases and J by 1 base, with 15 bases between. Germline V CDR1 and CDR2: DFQATT, SNEGSKA (reference sequence). The CDR3 DNA follows: TGCAGTGCTAGAGATGCAAACAGACAAGATAACTATGGCTACACCTTC. The encoded protein is CSARDANRQDNYGYTF.

A word on this clonotype: Being one base from a much bigger clone, this may be a read error. V usage is TRBV20-1 and J usage is TRBJ2-7, with D possibly called TRBD1 or TRBD2 (5 bases each). This CDR3 is built from 14 residues. The V gene's germline CDR1 is DFQATT and CDR2 SNEGSKA (reference sequence). The CDR3 region is CSVLSGTYPYEQCF. The CDR3 nucleotides are TGCAGTGTCCTCTCGGGGACGTACCCCTACGAGCAGTGCTTC.

The chain recombines TRBV11-2 with TRBJ1-3; perhaps TRBD1 as D (6 bases). This CDR3 region has 15 residues. Trimming took 5 bases from V and 3 from J, leaving 14 bases between them. Germline CDR1 and CDR2: SGHAT and FQNNGV. CDR3 DNA: TGTGCCAGCAGCCCGCCGGGGGCTTTTGGAAACACCATATATTTT. This translates into CASSPPGAFGNTIYF.

In its sample, this clonotype was seen many times. The chain combines TRBV13 with TRBJ2-1; the D is unclear. The CDR3 contains 17 residues. Trimming pared 5 bases from V and 1 base from J, leaving 18 bases between. Germline CDR1 is PRHDT and CDR2 is FYEKMQ (reference sequence). CDR3 sequence (DNA): TGTGCCAGCAGCCAGAACCGAGCACCCCAGTCCTACAATGAGCAGTTCTTC. Translation gives CASSQNRAPQSYNEQFF.

The V and J genes are TRBV5-6 and TRBJ2-7; a weak D match, TRBD2 (6 bases). The V end lost 4 bases, the J end lost 2 bases, and 16 bases lay between the germline ends. This CDR3 contains 15 residues. The germline V gene has CDR1 SGHDT and CDR2 YYEEEE. CDR3 protein: CASSLFGTGAYEQYF. CDR3 coding DNA: TGTGCCAGCAGCCTATTCGGGACGGGGGCCTACGAGCAGTACTTC.

In nucleotides, the CDR3 is TGTGCCAGCTCCGGGGGTGGAGGCGAGCAGTTCTTC. Translating gives CASSGGGGEQFF. The V gene is TRBV11-2, the J gene TRBJ2-1; possibly TRBD2 for D (6 bases). Germline V CDR1 and CDR2: SGHAT, FQNNGV. V was cut by 8 bases and J by 10 bases, with 15 bases left in between. CDR3 size: 12 residues. The whole variable domain, remainder taken from reference TRBV11-2 and TRBJ2-1, is EAGVAQSPRYKIIEKRQSVAFWCNPISGHATLYWYQQILGQGPKLLIQFQNNGVVDDSQLPKDRFSAERLKGVDSTLKIQPAKLEDSAVYLCASSGGGGEQFFGPGTRLTVL.

There are many counts of this clonotype. The V call is TRBV2, the J call TRBJ2-7; D is perhaps TRBD1 (6 bases). CDR1 SNHLY and CDR2 FYNNEI come from the germline V gene. The CDR3 sequence is 14 residues long. Trimming stripped 5 bases from V and 2 bases from J, with 13 bases between. CDR3: CASSSSRGAYEQYF. The CDR3 DNA sequence: TGTGCCAGCAGTTCGTCCAGGGGAGCCTACGAGCAGTACTTC.

There are many counts of this clonotype. The chain carries TRBV18 and TRBJ1-4, with 9 bases lining up with TRBD1. After removal of 3 bases from V and 7 bases from J, the junction contained 6 bases not matched to a gene. The CDR3 sequence is 15 residues long. The germline V gene encodes CDR1 KGHSH and CDR2 LQKENI. CDR3 coding DNA: TGTGCCAGCTCACCCCGGACAGGGGAACGTGAAAAACTGTTTTTT. This gives the protein CASSPRTGEREKLFF.

This clonotype occurred many times. The chain links TRBV6-2 or TRBV6-3 to TRBJ2-7; 11 bases match TRBD2. Germline V lookup: CDR1 MNHEY, CDR2 SVGEGT. Unmatched junction bases numbered 14, after V lost 2 bases and J lost 2 bases. This CDR3 spans 19 amino acids. The CDR3 loop is CASSYPTRQGLADPYEQYF. DNA for the CDR3: TGTGCCAGCAGTTACCCAACTAGACAGGGACTAGCGGATCCCTACGAGCAGTACTTC.

Turning to this clonotype: Sequence at one end of the junction differs from germline and may be a read error. The chain uses TRBV5-1 and TRBJ2-2, with 14 bases fitting TRBD2. The length of the CDR3 is 17 residues. Germline loops: CDR1 SGHRS, CDR2 YFSETQ. The CDR3 DNA reads as TGCGCCAACAGCATAGGGACTAGCGGGAGCGCCTCCGGGGAGCTGTTTTTT. This gives the protein CANSIGTSGSASGELFF.

This clonotype was counted ten times or more. The genes are TRBV12-3 or TRBV12-4 and TRBJ1-1; tentative D call: TRBD1 (5 bases). The CDR3 spans 11 residues. Between the trimmed V and J ends, which lost 6 bases and 9 bases, there was a span of 11 bases. The CDR3 nucleotides read TGTGCCAGCAGGGGACCATCTCAAGCTTTCTTT. Protein: CASRGPSQAFF.